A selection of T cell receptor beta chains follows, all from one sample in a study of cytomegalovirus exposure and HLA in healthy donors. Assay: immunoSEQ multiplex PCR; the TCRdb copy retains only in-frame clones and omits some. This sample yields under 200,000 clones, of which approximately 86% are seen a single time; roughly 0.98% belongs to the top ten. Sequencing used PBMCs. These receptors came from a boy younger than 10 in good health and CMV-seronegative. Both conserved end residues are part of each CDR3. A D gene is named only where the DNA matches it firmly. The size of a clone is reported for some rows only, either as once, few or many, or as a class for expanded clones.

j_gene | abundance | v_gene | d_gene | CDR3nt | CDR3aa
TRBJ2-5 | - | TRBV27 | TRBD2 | TGTGCCAGCAGTTTAATTGGGCGGGGGGTAAAAGAGACCCAGTACTTC | CASSLIGRGVKETQYF
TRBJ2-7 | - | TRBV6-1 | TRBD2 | TGTGCCAGCAGTGAGATAGCGGGAGCCGAGCAGTACTTC | CASSEIAGAEQYF
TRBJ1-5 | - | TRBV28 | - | TGTGCCAGCAGTAGACAGTTCAGCAATCAGCCCCAGCATTTT | CASSRQFSNQPQHF
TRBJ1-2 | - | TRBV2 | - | TGTGCCAGCATCAGCGGGGGCGGCTACACCTTC | CASISGGGYTF
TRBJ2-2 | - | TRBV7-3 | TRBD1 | TGTGCCAGCAGCTCTACAGGGGGAACGAACACCGGGGAGCTGTTTTTT | CASSSTGGTNTGELFF
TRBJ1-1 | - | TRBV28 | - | TGTGCCAGCAGTTCCTCTACCCGGTCTGAAGCTTTCTTT | CASSSSTRSEAFF
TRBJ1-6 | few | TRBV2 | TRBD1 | TGTGCCAGCAGCTCGGACAGGGCAAATTCACCCCTCCACTTT | CASSSDRANSPLHF
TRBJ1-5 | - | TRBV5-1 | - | TGCGCCAGCAGCTTGGAGACAGGAAGAGATCAGCCCCAGCATTTT | CASSLETGRDQPQHF
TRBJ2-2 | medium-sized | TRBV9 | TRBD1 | TGTGCCAGCAGCGTGGGACAGGGGACCGGGGAGCTGTTTTTT | CASSVGQGTGELFF
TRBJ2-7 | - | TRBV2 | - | TGTGCCAGCAGATTCGGGAGCTCGGACTATGCGTACGAGCAGTACTTC | CASRFGSSDYAYEQYF
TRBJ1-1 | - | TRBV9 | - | TGTGCCAGCAGCGTGGGGGGGTCTGAAGCTTTCTTT | CASSVGGSEAFF
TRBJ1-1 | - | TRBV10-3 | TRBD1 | TGTGCCATCAGTGGGGACAGGGGGGGGAACACTGAAGCTTTCTTT | CAISGDRGGNTEAFF
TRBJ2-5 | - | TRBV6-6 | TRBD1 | TGTGCCAGCAGTTCCCCAGGGGGCGAAGAGACCCAGTACTTC | CASSSPGGEETQYF
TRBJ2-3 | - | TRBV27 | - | TGTGCCAGCAGGCACCAGCAGGGGTCAGGCACAGATACGCAGTATTTT | CASRHQQGSGTDTQYF
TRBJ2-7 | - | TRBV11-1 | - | TGTGCCAGCAGCTTAGGCGTGTCCTACGAGCAGTACTTC | CASSLGVSYEQYF
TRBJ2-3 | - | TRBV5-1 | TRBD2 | TGCGCCAGCAGCCGGGGGGACACAGATACGCAGTATTTT | CASSRGDTDTQYF
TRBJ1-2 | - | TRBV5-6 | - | TGTGCCAGCAGCTTGGTAACAGGGCCCTATGGCTACACCTTC | CASSLVTGPYGYTF
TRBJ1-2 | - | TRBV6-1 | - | TGTGCCAGCCTTGGGGTGGACACGAGCTTC | CASLGVDTSF
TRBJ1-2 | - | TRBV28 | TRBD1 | TGTGCCAGCAGCCGATCGGACAGGGGGAACTATGGCTACACCTTC | CASSRSDRGNYGYTF
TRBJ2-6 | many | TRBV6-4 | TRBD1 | TGTGCCAGCAGTGACGAAGGGGGCAACAATGCTGGGGCCAACGTCCTGACTTTC | CASSDEGGNNAGANVLTF
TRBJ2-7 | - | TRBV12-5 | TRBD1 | TGTGCTAGGGCTTCCGGGACAGACGATTACGAGCAGTACTTC | CARASGTDDYEQYF
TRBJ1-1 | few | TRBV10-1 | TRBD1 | TGCGCCAGCAGAGCCGGGACAGGGAACACTGAAGCTTTCTTT | CASRAGTGNTEAFF
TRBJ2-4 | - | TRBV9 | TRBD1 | TGTGCCAGCAGCCCTTTGGGACAGCCGCCCCAAGAAAACATTCAGTACTTC | CASSPLGQPPQENIQYF
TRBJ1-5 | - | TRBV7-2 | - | TGTGCCAGCAGCTTAAGGGGGAGAGATCAGCCCCAGCATTTT | CASSLRGRDQPQHF
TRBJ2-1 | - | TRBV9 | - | TGTGCCAGCAGTCCGGACGTTCCCGGGACTTCTCAGTTCTTC | CASSPDVPGTSQFF
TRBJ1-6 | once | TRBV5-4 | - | TGTGCCAGCAGCCCCGGGGGTAGCTCCTATAATTCACCCCTCCACTTT | CASSPGGSSYNSPLHF
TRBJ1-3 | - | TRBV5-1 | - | TGCGCCAGCAGCTCCTCAGGTTCTGGAAACACCATATATTTT | CASSSSGSGNTIYF
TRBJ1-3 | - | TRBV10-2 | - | TGCGCCAGCAGTGGAATCGGGGCTGGAAACACCATATATTTT | CASSGIGAGNTIYF
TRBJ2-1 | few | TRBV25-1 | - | TGTGCCAGCAGTGAAACCCCAGGCAGGGGATTTGGCGATGAGCAGTTCTTC | CASSETPGRGFGDEQFF
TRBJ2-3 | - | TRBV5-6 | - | TGTGCCAGCAGCTCCGGGGATACGCAGTATTTT | CASSSGDTQYF
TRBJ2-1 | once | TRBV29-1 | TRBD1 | TGCAGCGTTGATAACAGGGGGCGCTTCTATGAGCAGTTCTTC | CSVDNRGRFYEQFF
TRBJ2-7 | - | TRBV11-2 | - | TGTGCCAGCAGCCTACAAATGGGAGACTACGAGCAGTACTTC | CASSLQMGDYEQYF
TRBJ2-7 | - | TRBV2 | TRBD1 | TGTGCCAGCAGTGCGGACAGGGGGCTTGAGCAGTACTTC | CASSADRGLEQYF
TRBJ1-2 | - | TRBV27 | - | TGTGCCAGCAGTTTGGGGAAGGGGAATAGGTATGGCTACACCTTC | CASSLGKGNRYGYTF
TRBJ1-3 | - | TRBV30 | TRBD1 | TGTGCCTGGAGTATGGGGACAGGGGTAAACACCATATATTTT | CAWSMGTGVNTIYF
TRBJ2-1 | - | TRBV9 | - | TGTGCCAGCAGCCCAGGGGTGCGCGGGTCCCCTGGTGAGCAGTTCTTC | CASSPGVRGSPGEQFF
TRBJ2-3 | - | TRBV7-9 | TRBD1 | TGTGCCAGCAGCCCACTGAGGGGACAGGGGGGTGCAGATACGCAGTATTTT | CASSPLRGQGGADTQYF
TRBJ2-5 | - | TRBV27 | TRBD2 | TGTGCCAGCAGTTTGAAGGGGACTAGCGGGAGGGCGATCGCAGAGACCCAGTACTTC | CASSLKGTSGRAIAETQYF
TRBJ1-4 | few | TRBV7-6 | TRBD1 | TGTGCCAGCAGCTTAGGGACAGGCCGGGAAAAACTGTTTTTT | CASSLGTGREKLFF
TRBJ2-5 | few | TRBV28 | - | TGTGCCAGCAGTTTGCGGTTTCAAGAGACCCAGTACTTC | CASSLRFQETQYF
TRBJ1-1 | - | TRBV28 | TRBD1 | TGTGCCAGCAGTTTATGGGAGGGGGCGGGCGCTTTCTTT | CASSLWEGAGAFF
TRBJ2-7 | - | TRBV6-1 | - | TGTGCCAGCAGTGAATGGCATTCCTACGAGCAGTACTTC | CASSEWHSYEQYF
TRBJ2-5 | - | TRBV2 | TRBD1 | TGTGCCGGAGACAGGGACGGAGAGACCCAGTACTTC | CAGDRDGETQYF
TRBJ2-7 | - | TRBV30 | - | TGTGCCTGGAGTGGGGGACTGAACTACGAGCAGTACTTC | CAWSGGLNYEQYF